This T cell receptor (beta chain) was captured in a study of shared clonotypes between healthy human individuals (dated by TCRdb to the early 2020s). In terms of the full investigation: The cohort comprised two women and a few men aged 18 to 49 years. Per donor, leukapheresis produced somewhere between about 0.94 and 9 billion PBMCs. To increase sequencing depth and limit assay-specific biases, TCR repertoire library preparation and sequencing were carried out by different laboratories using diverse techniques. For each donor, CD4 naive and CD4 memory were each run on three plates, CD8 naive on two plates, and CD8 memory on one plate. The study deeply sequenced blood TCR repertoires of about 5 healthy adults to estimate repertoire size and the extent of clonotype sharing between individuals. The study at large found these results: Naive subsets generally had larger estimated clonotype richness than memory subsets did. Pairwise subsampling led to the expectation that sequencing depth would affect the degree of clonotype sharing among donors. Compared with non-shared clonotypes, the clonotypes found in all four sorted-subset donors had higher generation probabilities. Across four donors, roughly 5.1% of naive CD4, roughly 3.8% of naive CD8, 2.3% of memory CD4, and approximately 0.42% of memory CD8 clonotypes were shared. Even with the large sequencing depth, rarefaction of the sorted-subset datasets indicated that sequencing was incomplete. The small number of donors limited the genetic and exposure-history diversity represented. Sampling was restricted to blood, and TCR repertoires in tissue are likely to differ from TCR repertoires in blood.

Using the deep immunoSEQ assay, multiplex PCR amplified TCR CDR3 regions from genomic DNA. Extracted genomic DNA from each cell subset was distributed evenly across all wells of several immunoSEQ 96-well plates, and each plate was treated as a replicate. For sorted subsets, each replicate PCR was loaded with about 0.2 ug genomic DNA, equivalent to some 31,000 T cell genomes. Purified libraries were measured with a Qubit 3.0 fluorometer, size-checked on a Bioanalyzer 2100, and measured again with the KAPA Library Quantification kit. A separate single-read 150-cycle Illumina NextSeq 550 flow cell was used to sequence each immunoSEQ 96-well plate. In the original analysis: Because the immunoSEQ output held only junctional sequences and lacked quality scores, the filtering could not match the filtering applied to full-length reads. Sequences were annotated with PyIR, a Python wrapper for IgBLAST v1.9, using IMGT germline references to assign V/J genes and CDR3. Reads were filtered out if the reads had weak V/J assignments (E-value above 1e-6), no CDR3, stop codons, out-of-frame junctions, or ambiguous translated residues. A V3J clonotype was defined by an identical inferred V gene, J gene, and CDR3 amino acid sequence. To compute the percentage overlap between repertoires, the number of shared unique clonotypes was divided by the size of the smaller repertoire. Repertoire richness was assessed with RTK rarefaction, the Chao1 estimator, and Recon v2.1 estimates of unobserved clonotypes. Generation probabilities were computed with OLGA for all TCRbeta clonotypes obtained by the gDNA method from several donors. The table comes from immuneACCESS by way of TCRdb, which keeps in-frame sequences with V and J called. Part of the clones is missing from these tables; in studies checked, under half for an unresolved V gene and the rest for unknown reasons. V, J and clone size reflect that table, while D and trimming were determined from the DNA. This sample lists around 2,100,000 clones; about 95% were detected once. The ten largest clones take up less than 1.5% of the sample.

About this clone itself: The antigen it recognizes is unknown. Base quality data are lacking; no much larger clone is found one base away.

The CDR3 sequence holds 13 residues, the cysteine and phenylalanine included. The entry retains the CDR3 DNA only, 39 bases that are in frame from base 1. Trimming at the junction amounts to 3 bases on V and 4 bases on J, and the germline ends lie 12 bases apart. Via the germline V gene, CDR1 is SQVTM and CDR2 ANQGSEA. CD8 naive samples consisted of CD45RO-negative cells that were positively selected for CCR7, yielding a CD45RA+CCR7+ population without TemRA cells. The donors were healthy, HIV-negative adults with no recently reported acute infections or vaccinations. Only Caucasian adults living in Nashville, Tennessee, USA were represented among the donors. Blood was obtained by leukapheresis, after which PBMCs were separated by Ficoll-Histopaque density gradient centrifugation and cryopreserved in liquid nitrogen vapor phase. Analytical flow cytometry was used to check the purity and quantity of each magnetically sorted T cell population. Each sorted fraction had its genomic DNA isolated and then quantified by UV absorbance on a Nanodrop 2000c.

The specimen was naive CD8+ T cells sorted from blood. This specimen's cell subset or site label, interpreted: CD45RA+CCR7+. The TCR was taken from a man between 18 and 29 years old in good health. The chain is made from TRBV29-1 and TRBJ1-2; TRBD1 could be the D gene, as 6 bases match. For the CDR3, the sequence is CSVDRGDFYGYTF. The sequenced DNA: TGCAGCGTTGACAGGGGCGACTTCTATGGCTACACCTTC.